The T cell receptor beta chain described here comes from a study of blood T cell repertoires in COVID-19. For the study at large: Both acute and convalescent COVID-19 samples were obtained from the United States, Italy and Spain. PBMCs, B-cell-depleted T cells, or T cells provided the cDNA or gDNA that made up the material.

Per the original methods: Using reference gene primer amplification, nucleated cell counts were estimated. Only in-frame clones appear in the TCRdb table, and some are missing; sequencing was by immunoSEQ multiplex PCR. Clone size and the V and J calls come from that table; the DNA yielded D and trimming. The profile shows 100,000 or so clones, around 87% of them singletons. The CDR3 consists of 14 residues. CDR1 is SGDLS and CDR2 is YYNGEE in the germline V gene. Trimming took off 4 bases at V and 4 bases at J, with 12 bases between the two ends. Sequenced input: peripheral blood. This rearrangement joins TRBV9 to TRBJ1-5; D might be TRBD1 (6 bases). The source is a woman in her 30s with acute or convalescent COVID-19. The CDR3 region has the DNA TGTGCCAGCAGCCCTGGACAGAGTAATCAGCCCCAGCATTTT. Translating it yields CASSPGQSNQPQHF. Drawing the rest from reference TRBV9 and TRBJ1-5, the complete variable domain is DSGVTQTPKHLITATGQRVTLRCSPRSGDLSVYWYQQSLDQGLQFLIQYYNGEERAKGNILERFSAQQFPDLHSELNLSSLELGDSALYFCASSPGQSNQPQHFGDGTRLSIL.